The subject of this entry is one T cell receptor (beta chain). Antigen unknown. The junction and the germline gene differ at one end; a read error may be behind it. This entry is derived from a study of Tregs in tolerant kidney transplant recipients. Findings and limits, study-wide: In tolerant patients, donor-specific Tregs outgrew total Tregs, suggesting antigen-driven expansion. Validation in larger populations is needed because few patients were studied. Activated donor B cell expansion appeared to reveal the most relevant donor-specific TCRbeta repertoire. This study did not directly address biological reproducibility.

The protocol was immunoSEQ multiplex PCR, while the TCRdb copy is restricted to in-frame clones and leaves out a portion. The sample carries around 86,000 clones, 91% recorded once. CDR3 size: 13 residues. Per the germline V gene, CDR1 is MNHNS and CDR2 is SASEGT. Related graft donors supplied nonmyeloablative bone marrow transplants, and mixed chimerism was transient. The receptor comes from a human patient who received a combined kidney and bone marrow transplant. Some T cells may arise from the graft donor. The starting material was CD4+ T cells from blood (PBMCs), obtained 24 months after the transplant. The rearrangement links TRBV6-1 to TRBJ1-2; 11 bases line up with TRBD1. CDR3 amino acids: CAGGQGANYGHTF. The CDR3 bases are TGTGCCGGCGGACAGGGGGCGAATTATGGCCACACCTTC.